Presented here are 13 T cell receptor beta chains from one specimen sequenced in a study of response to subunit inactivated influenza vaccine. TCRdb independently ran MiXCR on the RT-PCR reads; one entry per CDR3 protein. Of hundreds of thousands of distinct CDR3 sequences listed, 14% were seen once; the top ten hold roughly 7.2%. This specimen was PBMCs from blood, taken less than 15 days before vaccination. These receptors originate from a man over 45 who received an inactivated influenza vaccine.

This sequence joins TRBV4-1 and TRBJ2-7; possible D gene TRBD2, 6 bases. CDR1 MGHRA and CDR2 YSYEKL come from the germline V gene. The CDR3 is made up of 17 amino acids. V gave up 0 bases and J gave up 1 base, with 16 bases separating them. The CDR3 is CASSQDRGTSFSYEQYF. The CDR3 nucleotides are TGCGCCAGCAGCCAAGATCGGGGGACGTCGTTTTCCTACGAGCAGTACTTC.

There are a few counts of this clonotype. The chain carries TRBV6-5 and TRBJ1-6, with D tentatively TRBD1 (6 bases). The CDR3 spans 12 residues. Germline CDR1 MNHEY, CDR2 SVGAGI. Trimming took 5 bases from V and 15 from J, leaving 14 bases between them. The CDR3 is CASSKAGTNLHF. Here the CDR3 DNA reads TGTGCCAGCAGTAAAGCAGGGACAAACCTCCACTTT.

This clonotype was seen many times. CDR3 amino acids: CASSTPQGAVIDQPQHF. DNA of the CDR3: TGTGCCAGCAGCACCCCGCAGGGGGCAGTTATTGATCAGCCCCAGCATTTT. The gene calls are TRBV21-1 and TRBJ1-5; the table's D call, TRBD1, was not checked against the DNA. TRBV21-1 is noted as a pseudogene. The CDR3 runs 17 residues.

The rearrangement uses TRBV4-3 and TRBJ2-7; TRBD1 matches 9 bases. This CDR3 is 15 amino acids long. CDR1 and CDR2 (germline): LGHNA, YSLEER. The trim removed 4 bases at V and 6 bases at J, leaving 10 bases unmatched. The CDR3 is CASSRKTGQGSEQYF. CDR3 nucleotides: TGCGCCAGCAGCCGTAAAACAGGACAGGGGAGCGAGCAGTACTTC.

In DNA, the CDR3 is TGTGCCAGCAGTGGAGGGTCCAGCAGGGGGTACAATGAGCAGTTCTTC. It specifies CASSGGSSRGYNEQFF. The chain recombines TRBV2 with TRBJ2-1, with TRBD1 identical over 7 bases. Germline assignment: CDR1 SNHLY and CDR2 FYNNEI. This CDR3 is built from 16 residues. After removal of 4 bases from V and 4 bases from J, the junction contained 10 bases not matched to a gene.

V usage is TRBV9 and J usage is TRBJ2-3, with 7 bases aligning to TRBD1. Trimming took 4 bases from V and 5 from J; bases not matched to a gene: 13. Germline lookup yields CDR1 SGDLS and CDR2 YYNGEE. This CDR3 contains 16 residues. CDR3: CASSQNQGQTRDTQYF. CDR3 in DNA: TGTGCCAGCAGCCAAAACCAGGGACAGACAAGAGATACGCAGTATTTT.

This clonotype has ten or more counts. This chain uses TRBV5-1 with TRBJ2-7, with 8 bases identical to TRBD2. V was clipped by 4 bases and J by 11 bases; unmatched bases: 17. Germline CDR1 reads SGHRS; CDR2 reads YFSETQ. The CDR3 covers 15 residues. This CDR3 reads CASSPGGGTTPGEYF. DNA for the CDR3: TGCGCCAGCAGCCCGGGAGGGGGGACTACCCCTGGGGAGTACTTC.

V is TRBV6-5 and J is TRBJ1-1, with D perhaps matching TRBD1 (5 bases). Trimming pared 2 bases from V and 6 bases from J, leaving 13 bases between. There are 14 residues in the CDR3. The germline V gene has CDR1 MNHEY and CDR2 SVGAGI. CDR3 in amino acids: CASSYLSGAPEAFF. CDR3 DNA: TGTGCCAGCAGTTACCTAAGCGGGGCCCCTGAAGCTTTCTTT.

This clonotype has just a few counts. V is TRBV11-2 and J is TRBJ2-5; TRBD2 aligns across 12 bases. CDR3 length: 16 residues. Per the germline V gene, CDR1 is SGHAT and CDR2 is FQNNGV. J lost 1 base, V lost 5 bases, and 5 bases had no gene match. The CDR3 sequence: CASSPTSGGPQETQYF. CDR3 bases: TGTGCCAGCAGCCCGACTAGCGGGGGACCCCAAGAGACCCAGTACTTC. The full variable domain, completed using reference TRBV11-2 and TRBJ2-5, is EAGVAQSPRYKIIEKRQSVAFWCNPISGHATLYWYQQILGQGPKLLIQFQNNGVVDDSQLPKDRFSAERLKGVDSTLKIQPAKLEDSAVYLCASSPTSGGPQETQYFGPGTRLLVL.

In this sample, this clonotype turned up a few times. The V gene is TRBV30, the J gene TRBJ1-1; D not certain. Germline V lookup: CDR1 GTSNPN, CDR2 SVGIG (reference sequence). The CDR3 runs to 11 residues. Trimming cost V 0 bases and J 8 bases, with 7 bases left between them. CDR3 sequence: CAWSVSAEAFF. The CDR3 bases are TGTGCCTGGAGTGTCTCAGCGGAAGCTTTCTTT.

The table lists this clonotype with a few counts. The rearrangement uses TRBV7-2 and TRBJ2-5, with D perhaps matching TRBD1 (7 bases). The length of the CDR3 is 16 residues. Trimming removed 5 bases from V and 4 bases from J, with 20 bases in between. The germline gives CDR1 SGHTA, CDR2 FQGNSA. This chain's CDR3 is CASSPQGGRGSETQYF. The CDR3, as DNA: TGTGCCAGCAGCCCCCAGGGGGGAAGAGGGTCAGAGACCCAGTACTTC.

CDR3 nucleotide sequence: TGTGCCAGCAGCCAGAACCGGGACAGCGCTAATTCACCCCTCCACTTT. Its translation: CASSQNRDSANSPLHF. The J gene is TRBJ1-6, the V gene TRBV4-2; 7 bases map to TRBD1. Per germline, CDR1 LGHNA and CDR2 YNFKEQ. The length of the CDR3 is 16 residues. J gave up 6 bases and V 3 bases, and 8 bases lay outside the gene matches.

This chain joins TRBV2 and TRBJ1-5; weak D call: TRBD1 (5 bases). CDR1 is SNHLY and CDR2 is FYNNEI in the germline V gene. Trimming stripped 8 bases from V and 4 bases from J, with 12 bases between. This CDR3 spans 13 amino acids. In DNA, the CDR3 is TGTGCCAGCCACCAGGGTGGAAATCAGCCCCAGCATTTT. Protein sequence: CASHQGGNQPQHF.